The present T cell receptor (beta chain) was sequenced within a study of blood T cell repertoires in COVID-19. V shed 6 bases and J shed 4 bases, with 15 bases lying between them. Germline CDR1 LNHDA, CDR2 SQIVND (reference sequence). CDR3 size: 14 residues. The repertoire was sequenced with immunoSEQ multiplex PCR; TCRdb's copy has only in-frame clones and lacks some. The data hold 150,000 to 200,000 clones, with just over 90% observed a single time. The receptor was isolated from a man between 18 and 29 years old with acute or convalescent COVID-19. The sequencing input was peripheral blood. This rearrangement joins TRBV19 to TRBJ1-1, with D tentatively TRBD1 (6 bases). The CDR3 loop reads CASSFRGTGTEAFF. The CDR3 coding sequence is TGTGCCAGTAGCTTCAGGGGAACGGGCACTGAAGCTTTCTTT.